This TCR beta chain was sequenced for a study of cytomegalovirus exposure and HLA in healthy donors. Study-level background: When 398 donors were genotyped, over 80% of them were found to fall in the Caucasian-associated ancestry cluster. Study-level results: Apparent HLA restriction characterized most CMV-associated TCR beta chains in a later analysis. Productive rates of about 90% or about 30% were seen for most TCR beta V segments in an earlier analysis. A further, later analysis showed that HLA-associated TCR beta chains (compared with equally common others) were more clonally expanded.

PCR employed 60 Vbeta and 13 Jbeta primers. The method was immunoSEQ multiplex PCR; TCRdb's version includes in-frame clones alone and lacks a portion of them. The repertoire has roughly 170,000 clones, approximately 80% of them found once; the top ten carry about 4.9%. This clone was picked up a small number of times. Its antigen is still unknown. The sample comprised PBMCs. The source of this sequence is a man between 18 and 29 years old in good health and CMV-seronegative.

The CDR3 loop is CASSFGQELFF. The CDR3 DNA sequence: TGTGCCAGCAGTTTCGGACAGGAACTGTTTTTT. This chain links TRBV6-6 with TRBJ1-4, with 7 bases aligning to TRBD1. Germline CDR1 is MNHNY and CDR2 is SVGAGI (reference sequence). V shed 4 bases, J shed 12 bases, and the junction held 2 bases outside the gene matches. The CDR3 spans 11 residues.